The 10 T cell receptor beta chains below all came from one sample that was sequenced in a study of control samples from healthy donors and cancer patients. Clones were read by immunoSEQ multiplex PCR, and TCRdb kept only the in-frame ones, dropping some. Seen here are 200,000 to 250,000 clones, just under 95% observed once, and the top ten hold more than 1.3%. The material sequenced was blood. These receptors all stem from a man aged 45-65 years in good health.

The chain combines TRBV19 with TRBJ1-1, with D possibly TRBD1 on 6 matching bases. The germline V gene has CDR1 LNHDA and CDR2 SQIVND (reference sequence). The CDR3 length is 15 residues. Trimming removed 8 bases from V and 2 bases from J, with 18 bases in between. CDR3 in DNA: TGTGCCAGTCTATCGGGGGGCCGAGTAAACACTGAAGCTTTCTTT. As protein: CASLSGGRVNTEAFF.

The chain couples TRBV9 to TRBJ2-4; the match to TRBD2 covers 9 bases. Germline-derived CDR1 and CDR2 are SGDLS and YYNGEE. V lost 0 bases to trimming and J lost 10 bases; unmatched junction nucleotides: 8. This CDR3 region has 15 residues. CDR3 sequence reads: CASSVAPAGGQIQYF. The DNA for the CDR3 is TGTGCCAGCAGCGTAGCACCAGCGGGGGGACAGATTCAGTACTTC.

The sample holds one count of this clone. This sequence joins TRBV28 and TRBJ2-7; 9 nucleotides match TRBD2. The CDR3 covers 15 residues. The germline CDR1 and CDR2 sequences are MDHEN and SYDVKM. V lost 1 base, J lost 3 bases, and 4 bases stayed unmatched. CDR3 sequence: CASSLSSGAFYEQYV. In nucleotides, the CDR3 is TGTGCCAGCAGTTTATCTAGCGGGGCCTTCTACGAGCAGTACGTC.

This rearrangement joins TRBV6-4 to TRBJ2-1, with 9 bases identical to TRBD1. CDR3 length equals 15 residues. CDR1 and CDR2 from the germline V gene are MRHNA and SNTAGT. Trimming removed 6 bases from V and 7 bases from J; junction bases left unmatched: 10. The CDR3 region has the DNA TGTGCCAGCAGCGACAGGGGGGCAAAATTAAATGAGCAGTTCTTC. This sequence encodes CASSDRGAKLNEQFF.

The V gene is TRBV28, the J gene TRBJ2-3, with D perhaps matching TRBD1 or TRBD2 (6 bases each). V was cut by 2 bases and J by 0 bases, with 9 bases left in between. The CDR3 totals 15 residues. Germline assignment: CDR1 MDHEN and CDR2 SYDVKM. The CDR3 is CASSLRGTSTDTQYF. The CDR3 DNA follows: TGTGCCAGCAGTTTAAGGGGGACTAGCACAGATACGCAGTATTTT.

V is TRBV7-2 and J is TRBJ1-2; no clear D. Germline CDR1 SGHTA, CDR2 FQGNSA. Trimming removed 3 bases from V and 6 bases from J, with 14 bases in between. CDR3 length equals 14 residues. The CDR3 nucleotides are TGTGCCAGCAGCTTTTTCTTGGCAGACAATGGCTACACCTTC. Translated, it gives CASSFFLADNGYTF.

This clone was counted a single time. The gene calls are TRBV9 and TRBJ2-1; no definite D call. This CDR3 is built from 12 residues. Trimming took 7 bases from V and 5 from J, leaving 10 bases between them. Germline-derived CDR1 and CDR2 are SGDLS and YYNGEE. CDR3 DNA: TGTGCCAGCGGTGGTTTTGACAATGAGCAGTTCTTC. This gives the protein CASGGFDNEQFF.

This chain joins TRBV4-1 and TRBJ1-4; TRBD1 might be the D (5 bases). With 0 bases removed from V and 4 bases from J, the gap between germline ends came to 9 bases. Germline CDR1 is MGHRA and CDR2 is YSYEKL. The CDR3 runs to 15 residues. CDR3 coding DNA: TGCGCCAGCAGCCAAGATCGGGGCTATAATGAAAAACTGTTTTTT. This encodes CASSQDRGYNEKLFF.

The V call is TRBV5-4, the J call TRBJ1-4, with a weak D call TRBD1 (5 bases). There are 16 residues in the CDR3. In germline, CDR1 is SGHNT, CDR2 YYREEE (reference sequence). V lost 3 bases and J 7 bases, leaving 19 bases between the germline ends. The CDR3 spells CASSSSGTYAGEKLFF. Here the CDR3 DNA reads TGTGCCAGCAGCTCCTCCGGGACCTATGCAGGTGAAAAACTGTTTTTT.

The V and J genes are TRBV4-1 and TRBJ2-2; 7 positions match TRBD2. From germline, CDR1 is MGHRA and CDR2 YSYEKL. After removal of 0 bases from V and 2 bases from J, the junction contained 9 bases not matched to a gene. There are 18 residues in the CDR3. CDR3 DNA: TGCGCCAGCAGCCAAGAGCAGGGCCGAGCGGGAAACACCGGGGAGCTGTTTTTT. This gives the protein CASSQEQGRAGNTGELFF.